This TCR beta chain was obtained from a study of blood T cells in healthy people across ages. Germline assignment: CDR1 DFQATT and CDR2 SNEGSKA (reference sequence). Trimming took 5 bases from V and 7 from J, leaving 17 bases between them. The CDR3 covers 13 residues. It was with a sample-barcoded 5' primer and a J-beta primer mix that a second PCR of about 6 to 12 cycles was run. Each cDNA molecule was tagged by a template-switch adaptor that had 12 random nucleotides. TCRdb re-called the 5' RACE reads with MiXCR, one entry per CDR3 protein. This sample has 800,000 to 1,300,000 distinct CDR3 sequences, with roughly a quarter found just once. The same sample was also studied in work on T cells of mothers and their children. Per that study: Samples were obtained from a few healthy Caucasian mothers and their six children.

This TCR derives from a girl aged 2 to 10 in good health. Sequenced input: blood. The chain has TRBV20-1 and TRBJ1-2; a possible D gene is TRBD1 (6 bases). CDR3 amino acids: CSALLDRYSGYTF. The CDR3 DNA reads as TGCAGTGCTCTTCTCGACAGGTATTCTGGCTACACCTTC.